The present entry profiles one T cell receptor (beta chain) with its context. As yet, its antigen is unknown. The CDR3 spans 15 residues. J lost 0 bases, V lost 4 bases, and 3 bases had no gene match. Germline lookup yields CDR1 LNHDA and CDR2 SQIVND (reference sequence). Data came from immunoSEQ multiplex PCR; TCRdb stores just in-frame clones and leaves some out. This sample has some 150,000 clones; around 88% occur once, and the top ten carry about 3.3%. These data are taken from a study of T cell responses to AZD1222 COVID-19 vaccine. Study-wide points: Unmutated variant regions are reportedly targeted by nearly half of spike-specific TCRs. It should be noted that donors were predominantly white British and more often female, and clonal diversity was possibly underestimated. Spike-specific TCR breadth and depth both grew after two AZD1222 doses. Repertoire collection took place solely once the T cell response had peaked.

Source: peripheral blood, taken on day 0 of MenACWY control vaccination. The V and J genes are TRBV19 and TRBJ2-4; TRBD1 aligns across 7 bases. This receptor was obtained from an adult in good health. In nucleotides, the CDR3 is TGTGCCAGTAGTACCACAGGGGTAGCCAAAAACATTCAGTACTTC. This sequence encodes CASSTTGVAKNIQYF. Using reference TRBV19 and TRBJ2-4 for the parts outside the CDR3, the full variable domain is DGGITQSPKYLFRKEGQNVTLSCEQNLNHDAMYWYRQDPGQGLRLIYYSQIVNDFQKGDIAEGYSVSREKKESFPLTVTSAQKNPTAFYLCASSTTGVAKNIQYFGAGTRLSVL.